These 11 T cell receptor beta chains originate from one sample sequenced in a study of OX40 agonist ivuxolimab in advanced cancers. Libraries were prepared by immunoSEQ multiplex PCR; TCRdb keeps only in-frame clonotypes and omits some of them. The sample contains approximately 80,000 clones, 80% to 95% of which appear only once. The source material was CD4+ or CD8+ T cells sorted from blood, sampled in a trial of the OX40 agonist ivuxolimab. The source of these receptors is an adult with an advanced solid tumor such as melanoma, head and neck, liver or kidney cancer.

The CDR3 reads CASSGTSGRIEQYF. CDR3 bases: TGTGCCAGCAGTGGGACTAGCGGGAGAATCGAGCAGTACTTC. The chain has TRBV6-4 and TRBJ2-7; 13 bases align to TRBD2. V shed 4 bases and J 6 bases; nucleotides not matched to a gene: 3. The germline gives CDR1 MRHNA, CDR2 SNTAGT. The CDR3 spans 14 residues.

The chain recombines TRBV5-1 with TRBJ2-5, with 7 bases lining up with TRBD1. V trimming: 2 bases; J trimming: 2 bases; junction bases outside the gene matches: 6. The CDR3 consists of 15 residues. Germline CDR1 is SGHRS and CDR2 is YFSETQ. Written as DNA, the CDR3 is TGCGCCAGCAGCTTAGGGGGCGTGCAACAAGAGACCCAGTACTTC. This translates into CASSLGGVQQETQYF.

The chain combines TRBV11-3 with TRBJ2-1; D is ambiguous. This CDR3 has 15 residues. The ends were cut back, 4 bases at V and 3 bases at J, with 13 bases in the middle. Looked up from germline, CDR1 is SGHNT and CDR2 is YENEEA. The chain's CDR3 is CASSSVVIRYNEQFF. CDR3 coding DNA: TGTGCCAGCAGCTCAGTGGTTATTCGCTACAATGAGCAGTTCTTC.

The V gene is TRBV7-2, the J gene TRBJ2-2; perhaps TRBD2 as D (6 bases). Germline CDR1 and CDR2: SGHTA and FQGNSA. This CDR3 is built from 13 residues. V was clipped by 8 bases and J by 6 bases, with 13 bases between them. CDR3 in DNA: TGTGCCAGCCGCCGGGAGCACCCCGGGGAGCTGTTTTTT. Residues: CASRREHPGELFF.

This clone has only one observation. The chain uses TRBV18 and TRBJ2-7; D not resolved. Trimming stripped 5 bases from V and 2 bases from J, with 4 bases between. Per the germline V gene, CDR1 is KGHSH and CDR2 is LQKENI. The CDR3 is 11 amino acids. For the CDR3, the DNA is TGTGCCAGCTCATCGGCCTACGAGCAGTACTTC. This translates into CASSSAYEQYF.

The V call is TRBV6-1, the J call TRBJ2-1; 12 bases match TRBD2. The CDR3 extends over 15 amino acids. Germline CDR1 MNHNS, CDR2 SASEGT. The trim removed 6 bases at V and 5 bases at J, leaving 5 bases unmatched. In DNA form, the CDR3 reads TGTGCCAGCAGGCCTAGCGGGAGGGGTAACAATGAGCAGTTCTTC. It translates to CASRPSGRGNNEQFF.

This clone was counted a few times. The chain joins TRBV19 to TRBJ1-1; D is ambiguous. The ends were cut back, 0 bases at V and 5 bases at J, with 10 bases in the middle. The CDR3 spans 14 residues. Germline CDR1 reads LNHDA; CDR2 reads SQIVND (reference sequence). The CDR3 region has the DNA TGTGCCAGTAGTATAGATTATTCGACAACTGAAGCTTTCTTT. Translation gives CASSIDYSTTEAFF. Full variable domain (missing parts from reference TRBV19 and TRBJ1-1): DGGITQSPKYLFRKEGQNVTLSCEQNLNHDAMYWYRQDPGQGLRLIYYSQIVNDFQKGDIAEGYSVSREKKESFPLTVTSAQKNPTAFYLCASSIDYSTTEAFFGQGTRLTVV.

The V call is TRBV18, the J call TRBJ1-1; D may be TRBD1 (6 bases). Trimming removed 8 bases from V and 8 bases from J, with 18 bases in between. The CDR3 is 13 amino acids. Germline CDR1 KGHSH, CDR2 LQKENI. In DNA, the CDR3 is TGTGCCAGCGGGGGAATTACAGGACAGGAAGCTTTCTTT. This encodes CASGGITGQEAFF.

V is TRBV5-4 and J is TRBJ1-1, with D maybe TRBD1 (6 bases). The V end lost 0 bases, the J end lost 0 bases, and 12 bases lay between the germline ends. Per the germline V gene, CDR1 is SGHNT and CDR2 is YYREEE (reference sequence). The CDR3 runs to 16 residues. CDR3 protein: CASSLGGAFMNTEAFF. CDR3 sequence (DNA): TGTGCCAGCAGCTTGGGGGGGGCCTTCATGAACACTGAAGCTTTCTTT.

The chain uses TRBV7-8 and TRBJ1-2, with D possibly being TRBD1 (5 bases). V gave up 5 bases and J gave up 4 bases, with 8 bases separating them. From germline, CDR1 is SGHVS and CDR2 FQNEAQ. The CDR3 is 12 amino acids. This chain's CDR3 is CASSGGAYGYTF. The CDR3 DNA follows: TGTGCCAGCAGCGGAGGGGCCTATGGCTACACCTTC.

This clone was observed a single time. This chain uses TRBV30 with TRBJ2-7, with 8 bases identical to TRBD2. V lost 8 bases to trimming and J lost 2 bases; unmatched junction nucleotides: 2. CDR3 length: 11 residues. Germline V CDR1 and CDR2: GTSNPN, SVGIG (reference sequence). The CDR3 nucleotides are TGTGCCGTAGCGGGACCCTACGAGCAGTACTTC. Amino acid sequence: CAVAGPYEQYF. Variable domain in full (rest from reference TRBV30 and TRBJ2-7): SQTIHQWPATLVQPVGSPLSLECTVEGTSNPNLYWYRQAAGRGLQLLFYSVGIGQISSEVPQNLSASRPQDRQFILSSKKLLLSDSGFYLCAVAGPYEQYFGPGTRLTVT.